The 14 T cell receptor beta chains reported below all come from one sample, sequenced in a study of blood T cells in healthy people across ages. Combining a sample-barcoded 5' primer with a J-beta primer mix, a second PCR ran for about 6 to 11 cycles. A single record per CDR3 protein comes from TCRdb applying MiXCR to the 5' RACE reads. Among just under 550,000 distinct CDR3 sequences listed, about 24% were seen once. This same sample was also part of a study on T cells of mothers and their children.

Material: blood. Receptors originate from a boy aged 10-17 years in good health.

This clonotype was found a few times. An end of the junction differs from the germline gene, which may be a read error. The chain employs TRBV6-5 and TRBJ2-7, with TRBD1 matching 7 bases. Germline values: CDR1 MNHEY, CDR2 SVGAGI. CDR3 length: 15 amino acids. CDR3 bases: TGTGCCGGCAGTTATGGGCGACAGGGAACCTACGAGCAGTACTTC. Protein sequence: CAGSYGRQGTYEQYF.

This clonotype appeared a few times. This chain uses TRBV12-3 or TRBV12-4 with TRBJ1-1; 10 nucleotides align to TRBD1. J gave up 3 bases and V 5 bases, and 9 bases lay outside the gene matches. This CDR3 is 16 amino acids long. The CDR3 coding sequence is TGTGCCAGCAGTCCTCGGGACAGGGGATGGTACACTGAAGCTTTCTTT. It is translated as CASSPRDRGWYTEAFF.

The CDR3 DNA reads as TGTGCCAGCAGTTATGGCTACACCTTC. It specifies CASSYGYTF. The chain uses TRBV5-5 and TRBJ1-2; D not resolved. CDR3 length: 9 amino acids. Germline V gene sequence: CDR1 SGHKS, CDR2 YYEKEE (reference sequence). The ends were cut back, 5 bases at V and 5 bases at J, with 1 base in the middle.

The rearrangement uses TRBV20-1 and TRBJ2-1; a weak D match, TRBD2 (5 bases). This CDR3 region has 15 residues. V dropped 3 bases and J dropped 7 bases, with 19 bases sitting between them. In germline, CDR1 is DFQATT, CDR2 SNEGSKA (reference sequence). The CDR3 sequence is CSASFFGVRLNEQFF. For the CDR3, the DNA is TGCAGTGCTAGTTTTTTCGGGGTAAGGTTGAATGAGCAGTTCTTC.

This clonotype occurred a few times. The chain employs TRBV7-2 and TRBJ1-5; no firm D call. V was shortened by 5 bases and J by 4 bases, with 12 bases between the two germline ends. The CDR3 has 14 amino acids. In germline, CDR1 is SGHTA, CDR2 FQGNSA. In DNA form, the CDR3 reads TGTGCCAGCAGCGGAGGACGGCAGAATCAGCCCCAGCATTTT. This sequence encodes CASSGGRQNQPQHF.

The chain couples TRBV20-1 to TRBJ1-2; D call uncertain. Trimming removed 0 bases from V and 2 bases from J, with 7 bases in between. Germline values: CDR1 DFQATT, CDR2 SNEGSKA (reference sequence). The CDR3 totals 13 residues. CDR3 in DNA: TGCAGTGCTAGAGAGGAAGGGAACTATGGCTACACCTTC. Encoded protein: CSAREEGNYGYTF.

This clonotype showed up just a few times. The chain combines TRBV5-1 with TRBJ2-1; 10 nucleotides agree with TRBD2. From germline, CDR1 is SGHRS and CDR2 YFSETQ. This CDR3 has 17 residues. V was pared by 0 bases and J by 3 bases, with 6 bases of the junction left unmatched. CDR3 in DNA: TGCGCCAGCAGCTTGGACCCTAGCGGGAGAAGCTACAATGAGCAGTTCTTC. Its protein product is CASSLDPSGRSYNEQFF. Looking up the rest from reference TRBV5-1 and TRBJ2-1 gives the full variable domain: KAGVTQTPRYLIKTRGQQVTLSCSPISGHRSVSWYQQTPGQGLQFLFEYFSETQRNKGNFPGRFSGRQFSNSRSEMNVSTLELGDSALYLCASSLDPSGRSYNEQFFGPGTRLTVL.

The sample holds a few counts of this clonotype. The chain is built from TRBV6-5 and TRBJ1-1; no firm D call. The CDR3 extends over 13 amino acids. CDR1 and CDR2 from the germline V gene are MNHEY and SVGAGI. Trimming left V 0 bases short and J 4 bases short, with 6 bases between. DNA for the CDR3: TGTGCCAGCAGTTACTCCCCCAGCACTGAAGCTTTCTTT. It codes for CASSYSPSTEAFF.

The CDR3 DNA reads as TGTGCCAGCTCACCAGAGCGGGGGATCAACAATGAGCAGTTCTTC. Its protein is CASSPERGINNEQFF. The V call is TRBV18, the J call TRBJ2-1; TRBD2 matches 8 bases. This CDR3 region has 15 residues. Per germline, CDR1 KGHSH and CDR2 LQKENI. The V gene end was trimmed by 2 bases and the J gene end by 5 bases; junction bases not matched to a gene: 5.

This clonotype was seen only a few times. The chain has TRBV28 and TRBJ2-5, with D perhaps TRBD1 (5 bases). The germline V gene has CDR1 MDHEN and CDR2 SYDVKM. Between the trimmed V and J ends, which lost 8 bases and 4 bases, there was a span of 11 bases. The CDR3 loop spans 12 amino acids. CDR3: CASRQSGETQYF. CDR3 DNA sequence: TGTGCCAGCCGACAGTCGGGAGAGACCCAGTACTTC.

A single count supports this clonotype. The chain joins TRBV28 to TRBJ2-4, with D perhaps TRBD1 (5 bases). This CDR3 region has 14 residues. The V end lost 8 bases, the J end lost 9 bases, and 20 bases lay between the germline ends. Germline V CDR1 and CDR2: MDHEN, SYDVKM. This chain's CDR3 is CASSRQGATGIQYF. The CDR3 region has the DNA TGTGCCAGCTCCCGACAAGGTGCAACAGGCATTCAGTACTTC.

The chain carries TRBV7-2 and TRBJ2-1, with TRBD2 matching over 9 bases. With 6 bases clipped from V and 10 bases from J, the junction kept 7 bases outside the gene matches. CDR3 length equals 13 residues. Germline lookup yields CDR1 SGHTA and CDR2 FQGNSA. This CDR3 reads CASRGPSGEEQFF. In DNA, the CDR3 is TGTGCCAGCAGGGGTCCTAGCGGGGAAGAGCAGTTCTTC.

The chain uses TRBV29-1 and TRBJ2-7; 7 nucleotides align to TRBD1. The CDR3 spans 13 residues. Germline V gene sequence: CDR1 SQVTM, CDR2 ANQGSEA. With 7 bases clipped from V and 2 bases from J, the junction kept 8 bases outside the gene matches. The chain's CDR3 is CSGVPGQTYEQYF. The DNA for the CDR3 is TGCAGCGGTGTACCGGGACAGACCTACGAGCAGTACTTC.

At least ten counts were recorded for this clonotype. This chain joins TRBV13 and TRBJ2-7; D not resolved. V was cut by 0 bases and J by 0 bases, with 9 bases left in between. This CDR3 has 15 residues. CDR1 and CDR2 from the germline V gene are PRHDT and FYEKMQ (reference sequence). The CDR3 DNA sequence: TGTGCCAGCAGCTTAGGAGGGCTGAGCTCCTACGAGCAGTACTTC. This codes for CASSLGGLSSYEQYF.